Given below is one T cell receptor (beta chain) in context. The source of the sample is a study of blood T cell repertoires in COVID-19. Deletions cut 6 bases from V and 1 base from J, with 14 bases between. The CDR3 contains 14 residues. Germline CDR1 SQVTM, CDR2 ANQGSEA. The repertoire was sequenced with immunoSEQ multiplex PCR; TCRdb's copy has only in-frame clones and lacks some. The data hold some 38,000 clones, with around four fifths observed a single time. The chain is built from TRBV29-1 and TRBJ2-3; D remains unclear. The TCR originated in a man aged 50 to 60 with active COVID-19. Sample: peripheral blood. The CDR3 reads CSVERGYRTDTQYF. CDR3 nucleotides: TGCAGCGTAGAACGCGGTTATCGCACAGATACGCAGTATTTT.